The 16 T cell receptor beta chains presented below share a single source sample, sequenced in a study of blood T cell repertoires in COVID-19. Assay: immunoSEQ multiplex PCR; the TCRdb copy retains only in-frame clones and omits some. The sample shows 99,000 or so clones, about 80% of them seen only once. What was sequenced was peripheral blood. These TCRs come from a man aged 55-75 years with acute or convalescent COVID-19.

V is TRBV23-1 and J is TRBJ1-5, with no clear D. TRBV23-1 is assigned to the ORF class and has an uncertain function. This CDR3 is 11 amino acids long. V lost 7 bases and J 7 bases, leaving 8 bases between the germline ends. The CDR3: CASNGEQPQHF. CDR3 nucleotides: TGCGCCAGCAACGGGGAGCAGCCCCAGCATTTT.

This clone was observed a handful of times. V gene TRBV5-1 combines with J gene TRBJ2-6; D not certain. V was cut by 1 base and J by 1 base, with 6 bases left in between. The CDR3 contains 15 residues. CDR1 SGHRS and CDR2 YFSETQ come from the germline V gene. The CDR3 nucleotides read TGCGCCAGCAGCTTGACAGCTTCTGGGGCCAACGTCCTGACTTTC. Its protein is CASSLTASGANVLTF.

The CDR3 region has the DNA TGCGCCAGCAGGCGTGGACAGGGCTCAGGAAACACCATATATTTT. This sequence encodes CASRRGQGSGNTIYF. The chain carries TRBV5-1 and TRBJ1-3; TRBD1 agrees at 8 bases. V trimming: 5 bases; J trimming: 4 bases; junction bases outside the gene matches: 8. Germline CDR1 and CDR2: SGHRS and YFSETQ. This CDR3 has 15 amino acids.

CDR3 DNA sequence: TGTGCCAGCAGTTTATTAGCGGGTGAGCAGTACTTC. Translated, it gives CASSLLAGEQYF. The chain recombines TRBV27 with TRBJ2-7; 7 nucleotides line up with TRBD2. The CDR3 is 12 residues long. Germline-derived CDR1 and CDR2 are MNHEY and SMNVEV (reference sequence). Trimming cost V 1 base and J 7 bases; bases outside gene matches: 1.

CDR3 amino acids: CAYQGVGQPQHF. The CDR3, as DNA: TGTGCCTACCAGGGGGTTGGACAGCCCCAGCATTTT. This chain uses TRBV28 with TRBJ1-5; 7 positions match TRBD1. Germline values: CDR1 MDHEN, CDR2 SYDVKM. V was clipped by 11 bases and J by 7 bases; unmatched bases: 8. The CDR3 has 12 amino acids.

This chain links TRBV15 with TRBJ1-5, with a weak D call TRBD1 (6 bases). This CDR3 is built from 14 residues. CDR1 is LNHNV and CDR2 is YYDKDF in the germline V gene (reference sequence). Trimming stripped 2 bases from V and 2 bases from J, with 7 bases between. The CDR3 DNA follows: TGTGCCACCAGCAGACCAGGGGGCAATCAGCCCCAGCATTTT. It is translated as CATSRPGGNQPQHF.

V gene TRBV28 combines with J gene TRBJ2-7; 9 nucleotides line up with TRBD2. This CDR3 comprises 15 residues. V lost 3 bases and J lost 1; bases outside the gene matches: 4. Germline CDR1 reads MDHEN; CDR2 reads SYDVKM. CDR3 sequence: CASSFPSGTSYEQYF. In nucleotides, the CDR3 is TGTGCCAGCAGTTTCCCTAGCGGGACATCCTACGAGCAGTACTTC.

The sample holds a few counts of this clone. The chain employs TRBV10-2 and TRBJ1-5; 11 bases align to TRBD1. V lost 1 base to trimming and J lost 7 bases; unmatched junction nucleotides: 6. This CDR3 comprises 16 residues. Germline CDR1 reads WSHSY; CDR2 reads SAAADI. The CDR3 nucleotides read TGCGCCAGCAGTGAGTTCGCCGGGACAGGGGGGCAGCCCCAGCATTTT. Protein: CASSEFAGTGGQPQHF.

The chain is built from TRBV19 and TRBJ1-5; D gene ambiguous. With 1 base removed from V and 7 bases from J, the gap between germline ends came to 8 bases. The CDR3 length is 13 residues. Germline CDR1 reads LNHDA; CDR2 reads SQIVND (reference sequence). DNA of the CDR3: TGTGCCAGTAGTATAGTAATGCGCCAGCCCCAGCATTTT. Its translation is CASSIVMRQPQHF.

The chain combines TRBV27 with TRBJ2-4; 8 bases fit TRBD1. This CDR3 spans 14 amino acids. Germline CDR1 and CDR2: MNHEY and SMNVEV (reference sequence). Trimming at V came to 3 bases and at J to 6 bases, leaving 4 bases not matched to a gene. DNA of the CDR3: TGTGCCAGCAGTTTCAGGGGGCTGTTAAACATTCAGTACTTC. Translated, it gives CASSFRGLLNIQYF.

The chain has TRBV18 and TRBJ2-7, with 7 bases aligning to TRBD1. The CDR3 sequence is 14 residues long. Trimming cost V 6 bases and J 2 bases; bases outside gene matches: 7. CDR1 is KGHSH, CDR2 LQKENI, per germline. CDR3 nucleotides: TGTGCCAGCTCTTACACAGGGGACACCTACGAGCAGTACTTC. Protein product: CASSYTGDTYEQYF.

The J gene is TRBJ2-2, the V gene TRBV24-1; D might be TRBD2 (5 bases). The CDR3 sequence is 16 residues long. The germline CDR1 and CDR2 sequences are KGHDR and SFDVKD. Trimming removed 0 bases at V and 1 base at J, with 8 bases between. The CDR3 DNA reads TGTGCCACCAGTGATTTGCTTCGGGGGAACACCGGGGAGCTGTTTTTT. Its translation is CATSDLLRGNTGELFF.

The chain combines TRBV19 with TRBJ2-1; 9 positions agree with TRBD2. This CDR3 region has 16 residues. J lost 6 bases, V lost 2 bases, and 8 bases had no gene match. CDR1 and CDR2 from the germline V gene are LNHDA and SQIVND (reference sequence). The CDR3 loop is CASSILSSGRINEQFF. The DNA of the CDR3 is TGTGCCAGTAGTATATTGTCCAGCGGGAGGATCAATGAGCAGTTCTTC. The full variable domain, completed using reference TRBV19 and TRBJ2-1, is DGGITQSPKYLFRKEGQNVTLSCEQNLNHDAMYWYRQDPGQGLRLIYYSQIVNDFQKGDIAEGYSVSREKKESFPLTVTSAQKNPTAFYLCASSILSSGRINEQFFGPGTRLTVL.

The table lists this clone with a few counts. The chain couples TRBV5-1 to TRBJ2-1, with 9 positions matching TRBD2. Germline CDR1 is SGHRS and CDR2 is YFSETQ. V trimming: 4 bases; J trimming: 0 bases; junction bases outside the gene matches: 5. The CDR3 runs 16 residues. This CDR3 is CASSQGGRVSYNEQFF. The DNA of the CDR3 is TGCGCCAGCAGCCAGGGCGGGAGGGTCTCCTACAATGAGCAGTTCTTC.

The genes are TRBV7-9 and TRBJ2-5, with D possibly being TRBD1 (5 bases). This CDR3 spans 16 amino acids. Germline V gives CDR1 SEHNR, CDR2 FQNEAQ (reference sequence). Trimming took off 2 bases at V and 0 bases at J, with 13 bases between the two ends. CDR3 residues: CASSLSSTVYQETQYF. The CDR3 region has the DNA TGTGCCAGCAGCTTATCCTCGACAGTCTACCAAGAGACCCAGTACTTC.

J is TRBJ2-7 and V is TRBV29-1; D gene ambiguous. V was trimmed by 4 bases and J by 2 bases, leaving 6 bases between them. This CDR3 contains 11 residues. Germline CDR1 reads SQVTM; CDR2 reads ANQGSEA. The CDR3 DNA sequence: TGCAGCGTTGCGGTTCCCTACGAGCAGTACTTC. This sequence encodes CSVAVPYEQYF.